This TCR beta chain was identified in a study of control samples from healthy donors and cancer patients. Germline CDR1 is LNHNV and CDR2 is YYDKDF (reference sequence). This CDR3 region has 16 residues. Trimming removed 7 bases from V and 1 base from J; junction bases left unmatched: 9. Generated by immunoSEQ multiplex PCR, the TCRdb table keeps only in-frame clones and is missing some. The table lists roughly 63,000 clones, 80% to 95% of them singletons, with around 1.7% in the top ten. The receptor's source is a man aged 40-55 years with colorectal cancer. The chain is built from TRBV15 and TRBJ1-2, with TRBD1 identical over 10 bases. The sequencing input was PBMCs. The CDR3, as DNA: TGTGCCACCAAGGGGACAGGGGCGTCTGTTAACTATGGCTACACCTTC. Its protein is CATKGTGASVNYGYTF.